Below, 26 T cell receptor beta chains from the same sample are listed, as sequenced in a study of T cells in women clearing cervical HPV infection. The protocol was immunoSEQ multiplex PCR, while the TCRdb copy is restricted to in-frame clones and leaves out a portion. The sample has tens of thousands of clones. Sequences were obtained from blood buffy coat. The source is a woman aged 18 to 75 with a cervical HPV16 infection that either progressed to CIN3+ or cleared (not recorded which).

CDR3 protein: CASSASSGGETQYF. The CDR3 DNA, read in part, is TGTGCCAGCAGTGCGTCTAGCGGGGGTGAGACC. The J gene is TRBJ2-5, the V gene TRBV6-1, with 10 bases identical to TRBD2. The read stops 3 residues short of the end of the CDR3; the missing end is completed from the germline J gene. The CDR3 consists of 14 residues. Germline CDR1 reads MNHNS; CDR2 reads SASEGT. Trimming cost V 4 bases and J 5 bases; bases outside gene matches: 4.

With respect to this clone: The read is 3 residues too short to cover the CDR3 end, so that end is filled in from the germline J gene. The V gene is TRBV20-1, the J gene TRBJ2-3; 8 bases agree with TRBD1. Germline V gene lookup returns CDR1 DFQATT and CDR2 SNEGSKA (reference sequence). The CDR3 loop spans 12 amino acids. The CDR3 DNA, read in part, is TGCAGTGCCCTGACAGGGGATCAGCCG. This encodes CSALTGDQP. In full, the CDR3 reads CSALTGDQPQYF.

In regard to this clone: From the germline J gene comes the end of the CDR3, since the read stops 3 residues before it. This chain links TRBV5-5 with TRBJ2-2; TRBD2 matches at 8 bases. The CDR3 spans 15 residues. V lost 5 bases and J lost 4; bases outside the gene matches: 7. In germline, CDR1 is SGHKS, CDR2 YYEKEE (reference sequence). The covered CDR3 bases are TGTGCCAGCAGACCCGGGGGGGCCCGCACCGGGGAG. It is translated as CASRPGGARTGE. The full CDR3 protein reads CASRPGGARTGELFF.

To note about this clone: Read sequence stops 3 residues before the CDR3 end, and the germline J gene provides the missing end. The chain is built from TRBV19 and TRBJ2-2; TRBD2 might be the D (5 bases). There are 11 residues in the CDR3. The germline gives CDR1 LNHDA, CDR2 SQIVND (reference sequence). V dropped 7 bases and J dropped 9 bases, with 9 bases sitting between them. CDR3: CASNRGRELFF. CDR3 DNA (partial): TGTGCCAGTAACCGAGGGCGGGAG. Full variable domain (missing parts from reference TRBV19 and TRBJ2-2): DGGITQSPKYLFRKEGQNVTLSCEQNLNHDAMYWYRQDPGQGLRLIYYSQIVNDFQKGDIAEGYSVSREKKESFPLTVTSAQKNPTAFYLCASNRGRELFFGEGSRLTVL.

Turning to this clone: Read data end 3 residues before the CDR3 end; the end is taken from the germline J gene. V gene TRBV7-2 combines with J gene TRBJ2-1; no clear D. The CDR3 consists of 15 residues. CDR1 is SGHTA, CDR2 FQGNSA, per germline. The ends were cut back, 1 base at V and 3 bases at J, with 10 bases in the middle. The CDR3 region is CASSLVAANYNEQFF. Incomplete CDR3 DNA: TGTGCCAGCAGCTTAGTGGCGGCTAACTACAATGAG.

In regard to this clone: The CDR3 end falls 3 residues outside the read, so it is completed with the germline J gene. The chain combines TRBV20-1 with TRBJ2-1, with 11 bases that match TRBD1. The germline V gene encodes CDR1 DFQATT and CDR2 SNEGSKA (reference sequence). The CDR3 has 13 amino acids. After removal of 8 bases from V and 4 bases from J, the junction contained 4 bases not matched to a gene. The CDR3 here is CSTGTGGYNEQFF. Partial CDR3 DNA: TGCAGTACAGGGACAGGGGGTTACAATGAG.

Comment on this clone: Read data end 3 residues before the CDR3 end; the end is taken from the germline J gene. The chain uses TRBV7-3 and TRBJ1-6; maybe TRBD1 (5 bases). The V gene lost 0 bases and the J gene lost 10 bases, with 13 bases spanning the gap. In germline, CDR1 is SGHTA, CDR2 FQGTGA. The CDR3 is made up of 15 amino acids. The DNA read from the CDR3 is TGTGCCAGCAGCTTAACGCAAGGGGATTTATCACCC. Protein product: CASSLTQGDLSP. The whole CDR3 region reads CASSLTQGDLSPLHF.

Concerning this clone: The read gets to within 3 residues of the CDR3 end, and the germline J gene fills in the rest. The rearrangement links TRBV19 to TRBJ2-7, with 14 positions matching TRBD2. The CDR3 totals 18 residues. Germline CDR1 and CDR2: LNHDA and SQIVND (reference sequence). Trimming removed 10 bases from V and 5 bases from J; junction bases left unmatched: 19. CDR3 region: CATEGNPGLAGVRDEQYF. CDR3 bases read: TGTGCCACTGAAGGCAATCCGGGACTAGCGGGGGTTCGGGACGAG.

CDR3 amino acids: CASSLGGVEGYTF. CDR3 DNA (partial): TGTGCCAGCAGCTTGGGCGGGGTTGAGGGC. The chain joins TRBV5-6 to TRBJ1-2; D remains unclear. With the read ending 3 residues before the CDR3 end, the germline J gene is used to fill in that end. The CDR3 runs to 13 residues. CDR1 is SGHDT and CDR2 is YYEEEE in the germline V gene. Full variable domain (missing parts from reference TRBV5-6 and TRBJ1-2): DAGVTQSPTHLIKTRGQQVTLRCSPKSGHDTVSWYQQALGQGPQFIFQYYEEEERQRGNFPDRFSGHQFPNYSSELNVNALLLGDSALYLCASSLGGVEGYTFGSGTRLTVV.

Regarding this clone: The read stops 3 residues short of the end of the CDR3; the missing end is completed from the germline J gene. The rearrangement uses TRBV7-9 and TRBJ1-1; D uncertain. This CDR3 is 15 amino acids long. Germline V gene sequence: CDR1 SEHNR, CDR2 FQNEAQ (reference sequence). V was shortened by 2 bases and J by 4 bases, with 14 bases between the two germline ends. The CDR3 sequence is CASSLKIGLGTEAFF. CDR3 bases read: TGTGCCAGCAGCTTAAAGATAGGGCTGGGCACTGAA.

To note about this clone: The CDR3 goes on 3 residues after the read ends, and that part is filled in from the germline J gene. The V call is TRBV2, the J call TRBJ2-7; D unclear. CDR1 is SNHLY and CDR2 is FYNNEI in the germline V gene. The CDR3 spans 12 residues. V dropped 6 bases and J dropped 2 bases, with 8 bases sitting between them. Incomplete CDR3 DNA: TGTGCCAGCAGCCAGGTCGCCTACGAG. Amino acids: CASSQVAYE. The full CDR3 protein reads CASSQVAYEQYF.

For this clone: The CDR3 goes on 3 residues after the read ends, and that part is filled in from the germline J gene. The chain couples TRBV7-9 to TRBJ2-7; 10 positions match TRBD1. Germline V gene sequence: CDR1 SEHNR, CDR2 FQNEAQ (reference sequence). This CDR3 has 15 residues. V trimming: 4 bases; J trimming: 5 bases; junction bases outside the gene matches: 8. The sequenced part of the CDR3 DNA is TGTGCCAGCAGCTCGGCAGGGACAGGGGAGGACGAG. It codes for CASSSAGTGEDE. In full, the CDR3 is CASSSAGTGEDEQYF.

Details on this clone: With the read ending 3 residues before the CDR3 end, the germline J gene is used to fill in that end. The chain carries TRBV6-2 or TRBV6-3 and TRBJ2-3, with 8 bases lining up with TRBD2. This CDR3 has 15 amino acids. Germline lookup yields CDR1 MNHEY and CDR2 SVGEGT. The V and J ends lost 5 bases and 5 bases, in that order; junction bases with no gene match: 9. CDR3 bases read: TGTGCCAGCAGTCCTAGCGGGTCCGGCCTAGATACG. It is translated as CASSPSGSGLDT. The full CDR3 sequence reads CASSPSGSGLDTQYF.

To note about this clone: The read halts 3 residues ahead of the CDR3 end, with the missing end drawn from the germline J gene. The chain joins TRBV6-2 or TRBV6-3 to TRBJ2-3; the D is unclear. The CDR3 runs 13 residues. Germline loops: CDR1 MNHEY, CDR2 SVGEGT. Trimming shortened V by 0 bases and J by 2 bases, and 3 bases separated the two germline ends. CDR3 DNA (partial): TGTGCCAGCAGTTACTCGTACACAGATACG. Translated, it gives CASSYSYTDT. The CDR3 reads in full as CASSYSYTDTQYF.

As concerns this clone: The read terminates 3 residues before the CDR3 end, so the remaining end is supplied by the germline J gene. The chain couples TRBV20-1 to TRBJ2-2; 9 bases agree with TRBD1. CDR1 and CDR2 from the germline V gene are DFQATT and SNEGSKA (reference sequence). Trimming at V came to 7 bases and at J to 6 bases, leaving 6 bases not matched to a gene. This CDR3 is built from 13 residues. Partial CDR3 DNA: TGCAGTGATGGACAGGGGTGTCCCGGGGAG. Protein product: CSDGQGCPGE. From start to end, the CDR3 is CSDGQGCPGELFF.

A note on this clone: The read ends 3 residues early relative to the CDR3; the germline J gene fills the gap. The sample contains more than one DNA sequence encoding this CDR3. The rearrangement links TRBV5-1 to TRBJ2-1, with a weak D call TRBD1 (5 bases). V lost 5 bases and J 6 bases, leaving 6 bases between the germline ends. CDR3 size: 11 residues. Per germline, CDR1 SGHRS and CDR2 YFSETQ. CDR3 loop: CASSQGNEQFF. CDR3 DNA (partial): TGCGCCAGCAGTCAGGGCAATGAG.

Notes on this clone: The sequenced fragment ends 3 residues before the CDR3 boundary, so the rest is inferred from the germline J gene. V gene TRBV19 combines with J gene TRBJ2-5, with D tentatively TRBD1 or TRBD2 (5 bases each). With 5 bases removed from V and 7 bases from J, the gap between germline ends came to 17 bases. Germline CDR1 LNHDA, CDR2 SQIVND (reference sequence). This CDR3 region has 14 residues. CDR3 region: CASSPSRQRGTQYF. The CDR3 DNA, read in part, is TGTGCCAGTAGTCCCTCGCGACAGAGGGGGACC. Using reference TRBV19 and TRBJ2-5 for the parts outside the CDR3, the full variable domain is DGGITQSPKYLFRKEGQNVTLSCEQNLNHDAMYWYRQDPGQGLRLIYYSQIVNDFQKGDIAEGYSVSREKKESFPLTVTSAQKNPTAFYLCASSPSRQRGTQYFGPGTRLLVL.

About this clone itself: Read coverage stops 3 residues before the CDR3 terminus; the germline J gene supplies the remainder. The V gene is TRBV19, the J gene TRBJ2-2, with 7 nucleotides matching TRBD2. Germline CDR1 LNHDA, CDR2 SQIVND (reference sequence). The CDR3 extends over 16 amino acids. The junction had 10 bases not matched to a gene; V was cut back by 3 bases and J by 6 bases. The CDR3 DNA, read in part, is TGTGCCAGTAGTATCCGATGGGCAGGGAGGGCCGGGGAG. It translates to CASSIRWAGRAGE. In full, the CDR3 reads CASSIRWAGRAGELFF.

As to this clone: The CDR3 end falls 3 residues outside the read, so it is completed with the germline J gene. V and J are TRBV19 and TRBJ1-2, with a possible D match to TRBD1 (6 bases). Germline lookup yields CDR1 LNHDA and CDR2 SQIVND (reference sequence). The CDR3 is made up of 12 amino acids. CDR3 bases read: TGTGCCAGCCCCAACAGGGCCTACGAC. Encoded protein: CASPNRAYD. The complete CDR3 sequence is CASPNRAYDYTF.

As regards this clone: The CDR3 end falls 3 residues outside the read, so it is completed with the germline J gene. The rearrangement links TRBV2 to TRBJ2-5; the match to TRBD2 covers 11 bases. Germline assignment: CDR1 SNHLY and CDR2 FYNNEI. The CDR3 has 15 residues. CDR3 amino acids: CASRRGTSGVDTQYF. The part of the CDR3 DNA that was read is TGTGCCAGCAGGAGGGGGACTAGCGGCGTGGATACC.

Concerning this clone: The CDR3 end lies 3 residues beyond the end of the read and is filled in from the germline J gene. This sequence joins TRBV30 and TRBJ2-5; 7 bases align to TRBD1. V was pared by 0 bases and J by 5 bases, with 3 bases of the junction left unmatched. Germline V gene sequence: CDR1 GTSNPN, CDR2 SVGIG (reference sequence). The CDR3 totals 13 residues. This CDR3 reads CAWSVTRGETQYF. The covered CDR3 bases are TGTGCCTGGAGTGTAACCAGGGGGGAGACC.

For this clone: The CDR3 goes on 3 residues after the read ends, and that part is filled in from the germline J gene. The rearrangement links TRBV2 to TRBJ2-3, with TRBD2 identical over 11 bases. This CDR3 is built from 19 residues. Trimming took 5 bases from V and 1 from J; bases not matched to a gene: 14. In germline, CDR1 is SNHLY, CDR2 FYNNEI. The part of the CDR3 DNA that was read is TGTGCCAGCAGTCTAGATGGCTTACTAGCGGGAGTGGGCACAGATACG. Translating gives CASSLDGLLAGVGTDT. The whole CDR3 protein is CASSLDGLLAGVGTDTQYF.

As to this clone: From the germline J gene comes the end of the CDR3, since the read stops 3 residues before it. The chain couples TRBV7-3 to TRBJ2-3; TRBD2 matches at 10 bases. The germline gives CDR1 SGHTA, CDR2 FQGTGA. V shed 0 bases and J 2 bases; nucleotides not matched to a gene: 5. The CDR3 sequence is 17 residues long. This CDR3 is CASSLTGTSEYTDTQYF. The sequenced CDR3 bases are TGTGCCAGCAGCTTAACGGGGACTAGCGAGTACACAGATACG.

With regard to this clone: The read gets to within 3 residues of the CDR3 end, and the germline J gene fills in the rest. This sequence joins TRBV19 and TRBJ2-2; 8 bases line up with TRBD2. Germline CDR1 and CDR2: LNHDA and SQIVND (reference sequence). The trim removed 6 bases at V and 5 bases at J, leaving 11 bases unmatched. The CDR3 runs to 16 residues. The CDR3 bases that were read are TGTGCCAGTAGACCGGGACTAGGAGGAATTACCGGGGAG. Its protein is CASRPGLGGITGE. The complete CDR3 reads CASRPGLGGITGELFF.

For this clone: Read sequence stops 3 residues before the CDR3 end, and the germline J gene provides the missing end. V gene TRBV7-9 combines with J gene TRBJ2-2, with unresolved D. The CDR3 loop spans 14 amino acids. Germline loops: CDR1 SEHNR, CDR2 FQNEAQ (reference sequence). CDR3 sequence reads: CASKQSSYNSPLFF. Partial CDR3 DNA: TGTGCCAGCAAACAGAGCTCCTATAATTCACCG. The full variable domain, with the rest looked up from reference TRBV7-9 and TRBJ2-2, is DTGVSQNPRHKITKRGQNVTFRCDPISEHNRLYWYRQTLGQGPEFLTYFQNEAQLEKSRLLSDRFSAERPKGSFSTLEIQRTEQGDSAMYLCASKQSSYNSPLFFGEGSRLTVL.

A remark on this clone: From the germline J gene comes the end of the CDR3, since the read stops 3 residues before it. J is TRBJ2-5 and V is TRBV6-2 or TRBV6-3; D is ambiguous. The CDR3 covers 13 residues. The V end was cut by 5 bases, the J end by 1 base, with 8 bases between. Germline V gene lookup returns CDR1 MNHEY and CDR2 SVGEGT. The CDR3 is CASSRDFQETQYF. The part of the CDR3 DNA that was read is TGTGCCAGCAGTCGCGACTTCCAAGAGACC.